This passage covers 25 T cell receptor beta chains from one sample sequenced in a study of neurological immune-mediated disorders. Each CDR3 protein is one row after TCRdb ran MiXCR on the 5' RACE reads. This table has 130,000 or so distinct CDR3 sequences, about 3.4% appearing once. Sequencing was carried out using PBMCs. Every receptor here comes from a woman aged 25-40 years with multiple sclerosis.

J is TRBJ2-7 and V is TRBV7-2; 12 positions agree with TRBD1. CDR1 is SGHTA and CDR2 is FQGNSA in the germline V gene. The V segment lost 5 bases and the J segment 5 bases; nucleotides outside the gene matches: 10. There are 16 residues in the CDR3. CDR3 sequence (DNA): TGTGCCAGCAGCCGCCCCCCGGGACAGGGGGCCCACGAGCAGTACTTC. It translates to CASSRPPGQGAHEQYF.

The chain is built from TRBV10-2 and TRBJ2-7; maybe TRBD2 (6 bases). CDR1 and CDR2 from the germline V gene are WSHSY and SAAADI. V was pared by 6 bases and J by 2 bases, with 14 bases between. This CDR3 has 14 amino acids. The CDR3 protein is CASRPEGPPYEQYF. The CDR3 nucleotides are TGCGCCAGCAGGCCGGAGGGTCCCCCCTACGAGCAGTACTTC.

This clonotype has a count of ten or more. The chain's CDR3 is CASRLGQNYGYTF. The DNA for the CDR3 is TGTGCCAGCAGACTGGGACAGAACTATGGCTACACCTTC. The chain combines TRBV12-3 or TRBV12-4 with TRBJ1-2, with 7 bases that match TRBD1. V shed 6 bases, J shed 2 bases, and the junction held 3 bases outside the gene matches. This CDR3 has 13 amino acids.

In this sample, this clonotype turned up many times. J is TRBJ2-7 and V is TRBV9; D not resolved. Germline loops: CDR1 SGDLS, CDR2 YYNGEE. With 0 bases removed from V and 2 bases from J, the gap between germline ends came to 9 bases. This CDR3 has 14 amino acids. CDR3 loop: CASSVGHPAYEQYF. CDR3 DNA sequence: TGTGCCAGCAGCGTAGGGCACCCCGCCTACGAGCAGTACTTC.

Ten or more counts support this clonotype. This chain connects TRBV27 to TRBJ2-1, with 8 nucleotides matching TRBD2. Trimming cost V 5 bases and J 13 bases; bases outside gene matches: 13. This CDR3 has 14 amino acids. Germline CDR1 reads MNHEY; CDR2 reads SMNVEV (reference sequence). CDR3 sequence reads: CASSTGTSFRSQFF. The CDR3 DNA follows: TGTGCCAGCAGTACCGGGACTAGTTTTCGTAGTCAGTTCTTC.

This clonotype was counted ten times or more. The CDR3 coding sequence is TGTGCCAGCAGCCCACAATTAGGCGGGAGGTTTAATGAGCAGTTCTTC. It is translated as CASSPQLGGRFNEQFF. The chain combines TRBV7-9 with TRBJ2-1, with 8 bases that match TRBD2. With V trimmed by 5 bases and J by 7 bases, 13 bases remained unmatched. Germline loops: CDR1 SEHNR, CDR2 FQNEAQ (reference sequence). The CDR3 runs to 16 residues.

This clonotype has only a few counts. A much larger clonotype is one base distant, so this may be a read error. CDR3 residues: CASGGKAYEQYF. DNA of the CDR3: TGTGCCAGCGGGGGGAAAGCCTACGAGCAGTACTTC. The J gene is TRBJ2-7, the V gene TRBV2; D possibly corresponds to TRBD2 (6 bases). The germline V gene encodes CDR1 SNHLY and CDR2 FYNNEI. The CDR3 runs to 12 residues. Trimming stripped 8 bases from V and 2 bases from J, with 10 bases between.

This clonotype was found many times. The chain joins TRBV7-2 to TRBJ1-1, with D hard to call. With 1 base removed from V and 0 bases from J, the gap between germline ends came to 12 bases. Germline V gene sequence: CDR1 SGHTA, CDR2 FQGNSA. This CDR3 contains 16 residues. This CDR3 reads CASSLDYSNMNTEAFF. Written as DNA, the CDR3 is TGTGCCAGCAGCTTAGATTACAGCAACATGAACACTGAAGCTTTCTTT.

This clonotype was detected ten times or more. The CDR3: CASSRQITGGDTQYF. CDR3 nucleotide sequence: TGTGCCAGCAGCCGCCAGATTACGGGGGGGGATACGCAGTATTTT. J is TRBJ2-3 and V is TRBV7-2; TRBD2 aligns across 8 bases. The germline CDR1 and CDR2 sequences are SGHTA and FQGNSA. The CDR3 spans 15 residues. Trimming removed 5 bases from V and 6 bases from J; junction bases left unmatched: 10.

The chain recombines TRBV20-1 with TRBJ2-1, with TRBD2 matching over 8 bases. Germline loops: CDR1 DFQATT, CDR2 SNEGSKA (reference sequence). Trimming took 2 bases from V and 15 from J; bases not matched to a gene: 9. CDR3 length: 12 amino acids. The CDR3 loop reads CSARQAGALMFF. The CDR3, as DNA: TGCAGTGCTAGACAAGCGGGAGCCCTCATGTTCTTC.

This clonotype was counted a few times. The rearrangement joins TRBV7-9 to TRBJ1-1; 7 bases agree with TRBD1. There are 14 residues in the CDR3. V shed 7 bases and J 0 bases; nucleotides not matched to a gene: 5. Germline lookup yields CDR1 SEHNR and CDR2 FQNEAQ (reference sequence). The chain's CDR3 is CASNPDRMNTEAFF. The CDR3, as DNA: TGTGCCAGCAACCCGGACAGGATGAACACTGAAGCTTTCTTT.

This clonotype was seen many times. The chain links TRBV6-6 to TRBJ1-6, with D tentatively TRBD1 (5 bases). The CDR3 spans 12 residues. The germline gives CDR1 MNHNY, CDR2 SVGAGI (reference sequence). Trimming stripped 5 bases from V and 13 bases from J, with 12 bases between. CDR3 in amino acids: CASSNNGGPLHF. CDR3 bases: TGTGCCAGCAGTAACAACGGGGGGCCCCTCCACTTT.

The table lists this clonotype with many counts. The chain couples TRBV30 to TRBJ2-2; the D is unclear. CDR3 length: 14 amino acids. V was shortened by 3 bases and J by 5 bases, with 13 bases between the two germline ends. Germline CDR1 reads GTSNPN; CDR2 reads SVGIG (reference sequence). CDR3 amino acids: CAWRAGPKTGELFF. CDR3 bases: TGTGCCTGGAGGGCAGGCCCTAAAACCGGGGAGCTGTTTTTT.

In its sample, this clonotype was seen many times. The chain is built from TRBV5-5 and TRBJ2-2; possibly TRBD1 or TRBD2 for D (5 bases each). The CDR3 has 15 amino acids. With 7 bases removed from V and 4 bases from J, the gap between germline ends came to 17 bases. CDR1 SGHKS and CDR2 YYEKEE come from the germline V gene (reference sequence). The CDR3 DNA reads as TGTGCCAGCGCCGAGGGGTGGGGGTCCACCGGGGAGCTGTTTTTT. Protein product: CASAEGWGSTGELFF.

There are many counts of this clonotype. In DNA, the CDR3 is TGTGCCAGCAGTCGACTAGTTTACGAGCAGTACTTC. It is translated as CASSRLVYEQYF. The chain is built from TRBV12-3 or TRBV12-4 and TRBJ2-7; tentatively, D is TRBD2 (6 bases). The CDR3 has 12 amino acids. V gave up 5 bases and J gave up 4 bases, with 9 bases separating them.

This clonotype was counted many times. The V and J genes are TRBV5-1 and TRBJ2-5; D may be TRBD1 (5 bases). In germline, CDR1 is SGHRS, CDR2 YFSETQ. The V and J ends lost 3 bases and 1 base respectively, with 10 bases between them. CDR3 length: 14 residues. CDR3 DNA: TGCGCCAGCAGCTACCAGGGTGTCCAAGAGACCCAGTACTTC. Translating it yields CASSYQGVQETQYF.

This clonotype has ten or more counts. The V call is TRBV5-1, the J call TRBJ1-1, with D possibly being TRBD1 (5 bases). Trimming took off 2 bases at V and 7 bases at J, with 12 bases between the two ends. The CDR3 consists of 13 residues. Per germline, CDR1 SGHRS and CDR2 YFSETQ. CDR3 amino acids: CASSFTGEIEAFF. The CDR3 coding sequence is TGCGCCAGCAGCTTTACGGGGGAGATTGAAGCTTTCTTT.

Concerning this clonotype itself: One base away lies a much larger clone, so this may be a sequencing read error. V usage is TRBV20-1 and J usage is TRBJ1-2; tentative D call: TRBD1 (6 bases). The V end was cut by 7 bases, the J end by 5 bases, with 14 bases between. The V gene's germline CDR1 is DFQATT and CDR2 SNEGSKA (reference sequence). This CDR3 is built from 12 residues. The CDR3 DNA is TGCAGTGACATGTTTACAGGGTATGGCTACACCTTC. Translating gives CSDMFTGYGYTF.

This clonotype came up many times. This CDR3 is CASSLGTGMKDEQFF. DNA for the CDR3: TGTGCCAGCTCACTTGGGACGGGGATGAAGGATGAGCAGTTCTTC. The chain uses TRBV18 and TRBJ2-1; D tentatively reads TRBD1 or TRBD2 (5 bases each). Germline V gene data show CDR1 as KGHSH and CDR2 as LQKENI. The CDR3 is made up of 15 amino acids. The V and J ends lost 4 bases and 8 bases respectively, with 18 bases between them.

This clonotype was recorded at least ten times. The CDR3 loop is CATSTNSAGNQPQHF. The DNA of the CDR3 is TGTGCCACCAGCACAAACTCCGCAGGGAATCAGCCCCAGCATTTT. The chain employs TRBV15 and TRBJ1-5; possibly TRBD1 for D (5 bases). V lost 4 bases to trimming and J lost 4 bases, with 14 bases between them. Per germline, CDR1 LNHNV and CDR2 YYDKDF (reference sequence). The CDR3 loop spans 15 amino acids.

Ten or more counts support this clonotype. V is TRBV20-1 and J is TRBJ2-3; tentatively, D is TRBD2 (7 bases). This CDR3 comprises 18 residues. V shed 5 bases and J shed 1 base, with 25 bases lying between them. Germline CDR1 DFQATT, CDR2 SNEGSKA (reference sequence). In DNA, the CDR3 is TGCAGTGCTTATTTTGGAGGGGGGGCGTCCTTTGGCACAGATACGCAGTATTTT. This encodes CSAYFGGGASFGTDTQYF.

This clonotype was observed many times. CDR3: CASSSPFRFEAFF. Here the CDR3 DNA reads TGTGCCAGCAGCTCGCCCTTCAGGTTTGAAGCTTTCTTT. The chain links TRBV7-9 to TRBJ1-1; no definite D call. Trimming pared 4 bases from V and 7 bases from J, leaving 13 bases between. The CDR3 runs to 13 residues. The V gene's germline CDR1 is SEHNR and CDR2 FQNEAQ (reference sequence). Based on the CDR3 plus reference TRBV7-9 and TRBJ1-1, the full variable domain is DTGVSQNPRHKITKRGQNVTFRCDPISEHNRLYWYRQTLGQGPEFLTYFQNEAQLEKSRLLSDRFSAERPKGSFSTLEIQRTEQGDSAMYLCASSSPFRFEAFFGQGTRLTVV.

This clonotype was recorded many times. The chain links TRBV20-1 to TRBJ2-1, with TRBD2 identical over 13 bases. CDR3 length: 16 residues. Losses at the gene ends were 5 bases for V and 4 bases for J; bases not matched to a gene: 8. Germline CDR1 and CDR2: DFQATT and SNEGSKA (reference sequence). DNA of the CDR3: TGCAGTGCTGACGGCGGACTAGCGGGGGATTACAATGAGCAGTTCTTC. Amino acids: CSADGGLAGDYNEQFF.

This sequence joins TRBV7-7 and TRBJ2-2; TRBD1 is a possible D gene (6 bases). Germline CDR1 reads SSHAT; CDR2 reads FNYEAQ (reference sequence). The CDR3 sequence is 15 residues long. The V end lost 5 bases, the J end lost 1 base, and 11 bases lay between the germline ends. The chain's CDR3 is CASSLGTWNTGELFF. The CDR3 DNA follows: TGTGCCAGCAGCCTCGGGACATGGAACACCGGGGAGCTGTTTTTT.

This clonotype was seen repeatedly, ten times or more. The rearrangement links TRBV7-2 to TRBJ1-5, with D possibly TRBD1 on 6 matching bases. With 5 bases removed from V and 7 bases from J, the gap between germline ends came to 15 bases. The germline V gene has CDR1 SGHTA and CDR2 FQGNSA. The CDR3 runs to 14 residues. This CDR3 is CASSAGTPRQPQHF. In DNA, the CDR3 is TGTGCCAGCAGCGCCGGGACACCTAGGCAGCCCCAGCATTTT.